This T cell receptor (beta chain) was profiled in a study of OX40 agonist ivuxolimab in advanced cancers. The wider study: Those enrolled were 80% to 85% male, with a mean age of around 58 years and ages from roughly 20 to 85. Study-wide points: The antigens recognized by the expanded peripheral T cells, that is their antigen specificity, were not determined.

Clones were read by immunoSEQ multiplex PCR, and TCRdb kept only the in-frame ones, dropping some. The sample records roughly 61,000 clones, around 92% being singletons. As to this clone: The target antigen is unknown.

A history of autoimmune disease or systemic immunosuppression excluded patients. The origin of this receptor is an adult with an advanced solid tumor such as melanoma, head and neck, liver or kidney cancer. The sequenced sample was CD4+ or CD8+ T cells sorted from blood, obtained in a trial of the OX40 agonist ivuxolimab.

As DNA, the CDR3 is TGTGCCTGGAGGGCCCAACAAGATAGCAATCAGCCCCAGCATTTT. The encoded protein is CAWRAQQDSNQPQHF. The chain carries TRBV30 and TRBJ1-5; the D is unclear. This CDR3 contains 15 residues. Germline CDR1 and CDR2: GTSNPN and SVGIG (reference sequence). V dropped 3 bases and J dropped 0 bases, with 12 bases sitting between them. The variable domain in full, completed from reference TRBV30 and TRBJ1-5, reads SQTIHQWPATLVQPVGSPLSLECTVEGTSNPNLYWYRQAAGRGLQLLFYSVGIGQISSEVPQNLSASRPQDRQFILSSKKLLLSDSGFYLCAWRAQQDSNQPQHFGDGTRLSIL.